These 26 T cell receptor beta chains came from one sample sequenced in a study of cytomegalovirus exposure and HLA in healthy donors. The primer mix had 60 Vbeta and 13 Jbeta primers. Libraries were prepared by immunoSEQ multiplex PCR; TCRdb keeps only in-frame clonotypes and omits some of them. The sample totals 30,000 to 45,000 clones. Sequenced input: PBMCs. The receptor set was obtained from a man in his forties in good health and CMV-seropositive.

The CDR3 DNA sequence: TGTGCCAGTAGTATCAGGGGACAGGTCTATGGCTACACCTTC. Translating gives CASSIRGQVYGYTF. The chain couples TRBV19 to TRBJ1-2; 8 nucleotides match TRBD1. The CDR3 is 14 residues long. Germline V lookup: CDR1 LNHDA, CDR2 SQIVND (reference sequence). V trimming: 3 bases; J trimming: 4 bases; junction bases outside the gene matches: 4.

V is TRBV6-1 and J is TRBJ1-6; D is unresolved. V lost 7 bases to trimming and J lost 4 bases, with 14 bases between them. This CDR3 region has 15 residues. Germline assignment: CDR1 MNHNS and CDR2 SASEGT. The CDR3, as DNA: TGTGCCAGCAATACCCAGAATATATATAATTCACCCCTCCACTTT. It encodes CASNTQNIYNSPLHF.

For the CDR3, the DNA is TGCGCCAGCGGGGGGTCCACAGATACGCAGTATTTT. Protein: CASGGSTDTQYF. The chain combines TRBV5-1 with TRBJ2-3; TRBD2 is a possible D gene (6 bases). The germline V and J ends were trimmed by 7 bases and 2 bases, with 8 bases remaining between them. This CDR3 has 12 amino acids. Germline assignment: CDR1 SGHRS and CDR2 YFSETQ.

V gene TRBV4-2 combines with J gene TRBJ2-7; no firm D call. V shed 4 bases and J shed 0 bases, with 4 bases lying between them. The CDR3 covers 12 residues. CDR1 is LGHNA and CDR2 is YNFKEQ in the germline V gene. DNA of the CDR3: TGTGCCAGCAGCCCAAACTCCTACGAGCAGTACTTC. It encodes CASSPNSYEQYF.

The genes are TRBV28 and TRBJ2-7; 11 bases fit TRBD1. The CDR3 consists of 15 residues. J lost 5 bases, V lost 7 bases, and 10 bases had no gene match. Looked up from germline, CDR1 is MDHEN and CDR2 is SYDVKM. This CDR3 reads CASTVVGTGGNEQYF. CDR3 in DNA: TGTGCCAGCACCGTGGTTGGGACAGGGGGTAACGAGCAGTACTTC.

The chain couples TRBV6-6 to TRBJ1-2, with a weak D call TRBD1 (6 bases). From germline, CDR1 is MNHNY and CDR2 SVGAGI (reference sequence). The CDR3 spans 15 residues. Trimming pared 1 base from V and 2 bases from J, leaving 11 bases between. CDR3 amino acids: CASSYFAGENYGYTF. Written as DNA, the CDR3 is TGTGCCAGCAGTTACTTCGCAGGGGAAAACTATGGCTACACCTTC.

The CDR3 DNA follows: TGTGCCAGCAGTTACTCGGGCCCTAATGAAAAACTGTTTTTT. This translates into CASSYSGPNEKLFF. The chain combines TRBV6-5 with TRBJ1-4; D not certain. Germline V gene sequence: CDR1 MNHEY, CDR2 SVGAGI. V shed 0 bases and J shed 3 bases, with 5 bases lying between them. The CDR3 loop spans 14 amino acids.

This sequence joins TRBV6-6 and TRBJ2-5, with D maybe TRBD2 (6 bases). The CDR3 is made up of 14 amino acids. V was cut by 7 bases and J by 2 bases, with 14 bases left in between. Germline V gene data show CDR1 as MNHNY and CDR2 as SVGAGI (reference sequence). CDR3 nucleotides: TGTGCCAGCACCCCCGGGGAGGCTCAAGAGACCCAGTACTTC. Its translation: CASTPGEAQETQYF.

The chain has TRBV28 and TRBJ2-3, with 7 bases lining up with TRBD2. The CDR3 runs to 17 residues. CDR1 is MDHEN, CDR2 SYDVKM, per germline. The V gene end was trimmed by 1 base and the J gene end by 2 bases; junction bases not matched to a gene: 9. The DNA for the CDR3 is TGTGCCAGCAGTTTATCGGGGCTAGCGGTCCACACAGATACGCAGTATTTT. Translated, it gives CASSLSGLAVHTDTQYF.

The chain carries TRBV28 and TRBJ2-7; D call uncertain. CDR3 length equals 13 residues. V lost 2 bases and J 3 bases, leaving 8 bases between the germline ends. Per germline, CDR1 MDHEN and CDR2 SYDVKM. CDR3 amino acids: CASSLGQNYEQYF. The CDR3 coding sequence is TGTGCCAGCAGTTTAGGGCAAAACTACGAGCAGTACTTC.

This chain links TRBV6-1 with TRBJ2-5; 12 bases are shared with TRBD2. Germline loops: CDR1 MNHNS, CDR2 SASEGT. This CDR3 spans 15 amino acids. Losses at the gene ends were 8 bases for V and 4 bases for J; bases not matched to a gene: 8. The CDR3: CASRRLAGAGETQYF. Here the CDR3 DNA reads TGTGCCAGCCGAAGACTAGCGGGAGCCGGAGAGACCCAGTACTTC.

The gene calls are TRBV7-2 and TRBJ2-7; TRBD2 might be the D (5 bases). With 3 bases removed from V and 6 bases from J, the gap between germline ends came to 12 bases. The CDR3 loop spans 13 amino acids. CDR1 is SGHTA and CDR2 is FQGNSA in the germline V gene. The CDR3 DNA is TGTGCCAGCAGCTTTATACTAGAGGCCGAGCAGTACTTC. Translation: CASSFILEAEQYF.

The chain is built from TRBV4-1 and TRBJ2-7, with 7 positions matching TRBD1. The CDR3 loop spans 14 amino acids. V was pared by 5 bases and J by 4 bases, with 8 bases of the junction left unmatched. Per germline, CDR1 MGHRA and CDR2 YSYEKL. CDR3 sequence reads: CASSAQGVSYEQYF. In DNA, the CDR3 is TGCGCCAGCAGCGCTCAGGGGGTATCGTACGAGCAGTACTTC.

The chain uses TRBV4-1 and TRBJ2-7, with TRBD1 as a possible D gene (6 bases). The CDR3 extends over 18 amino acids. V was trimmed by 4 bases and J by 0 bases, leaving 22 bases between them. Germline CDR1 and CDR2: MGHRA and YSYEKL. CDR3 coding DNA: TGCGCCAGCAGCCGCGGCAGGGGCAGGACTCAAAACTCCTACGAGCAGTACTTC. Its translation: CASSRGRGRTQNSYEQYF.

The chain is built from TRBV2 and TRBJ2-3; tentatively, D is TRBD1 (5 bases). Germline CDR1 and CDR2: SNHLY and FYNNEI. V was cut by 10 bases and J by 6 bases, with 17 bases left in between. The CDR3 consists of 13 residues. DNA for the CDR3: TGTGCCACTGTCCCAGGGCTGGGGGATACGCAGTATTTT. It yields the protein CATVPGLGDTQYF.

The CDR3 sequence: CASSPPILAANTGELFF. CDR3 coding DNA: TGTGCCAGCTCACCACCAATACTAGCTGCGAACACCGGGGAGCTGTTTTTT. The J gene is TRBJ2-2, the V gene TRBV18; weak D call: TRBD2 (6 bases). Germline V gene data show CDR1 as KGHSH and CDR2 as LQKENI. This CDR3 is 17 amino acids long. Deletions cut 0 bases from V and 0 bases from J, with 11 bases between.

This chain connects TRBV10-3 to TRBJ2-1, with 7 bases fitting TRBD1. J gave up 2 bases and V 3 bases, and 4 bases lay outside the gene matches. The CDR3 runs to 15 residues. In germline, CDR1 is ENHRY, CDR2 SYGVKD. The CDR3 spells CAISDRQGPYNEQFF. CDR3 nucleotide sequence: TGTGCCATCAGTGACCGACAGGGCCCCTACAATGAGCAGTTCTTC.

The chain couples TRBV18 to TRBJ2-2; 7 nucleotides match TRBD2. The CDR3 contains 14 residues. Germline V lookup: CDR1 KGHSH, CDR2 LQKENI. J was trimmed by 7 bases and V by 2 bases; bases with no gene match: 4. The DNA for the CDR3 is TGTGCCAGCTCACCAGGAAGCGGGGTCGGGGAGCTGTTTTTT. As protein: CASSPGSGVGELFF.

The CDR3 reads CASSIGNRVQFF. The CDR3, as DNA: TGTGCCAGTAGTATAGGTAACAGAGTCCAGTTCTTC. The rearrangement joins TRBV19 to TRBJ2-1; D not resolved. The CDR3 totals 12 residues. Trimming took off 1 base at V and 13 bases at J, with 11 bases between the two ends. Germline V gives CDR1 LNHDA, CDR2 SQIVND (reference sequence). Variable domain in full (rest from reference TRBV19 and TRBJ2-1): DGGITQSPKYLFRKEGQNVTLSCEQNLNHDAMYWYRQDPGQGLRLIYYSQIVNDFQKGDIAEGYSVSREKKESFPLTVTSAQKNPTAFYLCASSIGNRVQFFGPGTRLTVL.

The chain employs TRBV5-1 and TRBJ2-5; 7 bases agree with TRBD2. TRBJ2-7 explains the end of the DNA better; the J call may be wrong. Germline V gene sequence: CDR1 SGHRS, CDR2 YFSETQ. CDR3 length equals 15 residues. This CDR3 reads CASSPPEAGVYEQYF. The CDR3 DNA reads TGCGCCAGCAGCCCCCCGGAGGCGGGAGTCTACGAGCAGTACTTC.

The chain is built from TRBV7-2 and TRBJ2-7; no firm D call. The germline CDR1 and CDR2 sequences are SGHTA and FQGNSA. Trimming left V 3 bases short and J 4 bases short, with 13 bases between. The CDR3 sequence is 14 residues long. Here the CDR3 DNA reads TGTGCCAGCAGCTTTGAACCTCCTACTTACGAGCAGTACTTC. Its protein is CASSFEPPTYEQYF.

The CDR3 coding sequence is TGCGCCAGCAGCCCGGGGGGTGGCTACAATGAGCAGTTCTTC. Its protein is CASSPGGGYNEQFF. This chain links TRBV5-1 with TRBJ2-1; 7 nucleotides match TRBD2. CDR3 length: 14 residues. The ends lost 4 bases at V and 3 bases at J; junction bases unmatched: 4. Germline values: CDR1 SGHRS, CDR2 YFSETQ.

The chain combines TRBV27 with TRBJ1-2, with 8 bases matching TRBD1. Losses at the gene ends were 0 bases for V and 3 bases for J; bases not matched to a gene: 3. Per the germline V gene, CDR1 is MNHEY and CDR2 is SMNVEV (reference sequence). CDR3 size: 15 residues. The CDR3 protein is CASSLSQGAHYGYTF. CDR3 DNA: TGTGCCAGCAGTTTATCGCAGGGGGCTCACTATGGCTACACCTTC.

This chain joins TRBV11-3 and TRBJ2-1, with 9 positions matching TRBD2. Germline CDR1 is SGHNT and CDR2 is YENEEA. The CDR3 is made up of 15 amino acids. V gave up 3 bases and J gave up 7 bases; unmatched junction bases: 7. In DNA form, the CDR3 reads TGTGCCAGCAGCTTGGTAGCGGGAGCTAGAAATGAGCAGTTCTTC. This translates into CASSLVAGARNEQFF.

This sequence joins TRBV5-4 and TRBJ2-2, with 7 bases lining up with TRBD2. The CDR3 contains 16 residues. The V segment lost 6 bases and the J segment 2 bases; nucleotides outside the gene matches: 10. Germline values: CDR1 SGHNT, CDR2 YYREEE (reference sequence). CDR3 sequence reads: CASTWAGALNTGELFF. CDR3 nucleotide sequence: TGTGCCAGCACCTGGGCGGGAGCGCTTAACACCGGGGAGCTGTTTTTT.

V and J are TRBV19 and TRBJ1-2; D remains unclear. CDR3 length: 12 residues. The V end was cut by 1 base, the J end by 7 bases, with 7 bases between. In germline, CDR1 is LNHDA, CDR2 SQIVND (reference sequence). CDR3 sequence reads: CASSIGAAGYTF. The DNA of the CDR3 is TGTGCCAGTAGTATAGGGGCTGCTGGCTACACCTTC.